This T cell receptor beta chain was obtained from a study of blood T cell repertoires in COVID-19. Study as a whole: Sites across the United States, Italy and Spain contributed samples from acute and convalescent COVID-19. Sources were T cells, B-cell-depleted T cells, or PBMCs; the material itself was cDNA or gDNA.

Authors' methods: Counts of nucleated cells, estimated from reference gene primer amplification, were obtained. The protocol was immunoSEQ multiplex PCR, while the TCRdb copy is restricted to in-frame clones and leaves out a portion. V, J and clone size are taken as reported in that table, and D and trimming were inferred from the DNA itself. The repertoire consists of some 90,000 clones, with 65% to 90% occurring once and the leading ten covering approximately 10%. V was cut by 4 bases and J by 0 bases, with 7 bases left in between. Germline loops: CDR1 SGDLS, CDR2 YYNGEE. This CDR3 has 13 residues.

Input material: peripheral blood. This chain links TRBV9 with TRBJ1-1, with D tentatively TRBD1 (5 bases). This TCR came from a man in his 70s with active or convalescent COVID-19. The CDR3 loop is CASSSGLNTEAFF. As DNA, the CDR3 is TGTGCCAGCAGCTCAGGGCTGAACACTGAAGCTTTCTTT. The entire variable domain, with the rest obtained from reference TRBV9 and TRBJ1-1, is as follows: DSGVTQTPKHLITATGQRVTLRCSPRSGDLSVYWYQQSLDQGLQFLIQYYNGEERAKGNILERFSAQQFPDLHSELNLSSLELGDSALYFCASSSGLNTEAFFGQGTRLTVV.